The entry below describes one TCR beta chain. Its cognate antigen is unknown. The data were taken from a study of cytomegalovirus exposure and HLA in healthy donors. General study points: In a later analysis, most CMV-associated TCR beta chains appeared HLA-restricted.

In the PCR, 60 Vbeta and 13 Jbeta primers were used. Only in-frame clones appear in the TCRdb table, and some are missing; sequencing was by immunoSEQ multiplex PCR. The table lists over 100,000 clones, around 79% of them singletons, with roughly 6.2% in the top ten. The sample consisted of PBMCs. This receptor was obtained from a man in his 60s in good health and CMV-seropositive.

The CDR3 loop is CASSPLPLNQPQHF. Here the CDR3 DNA reads TGTGCCAGCTCACCACTTCCGTTGAATCAGCCCCAGCATTTT. The J gene is TRBJ1-5, the V gene TRBV18; D is unclear. This CDR3 is 14 amino acids long. Per germline, CDR1 KGHSH and CDR2 LQKENI. Between the trimmed V and J ends, which lost 1 base and 4 bases, there was a span of 8 bases.